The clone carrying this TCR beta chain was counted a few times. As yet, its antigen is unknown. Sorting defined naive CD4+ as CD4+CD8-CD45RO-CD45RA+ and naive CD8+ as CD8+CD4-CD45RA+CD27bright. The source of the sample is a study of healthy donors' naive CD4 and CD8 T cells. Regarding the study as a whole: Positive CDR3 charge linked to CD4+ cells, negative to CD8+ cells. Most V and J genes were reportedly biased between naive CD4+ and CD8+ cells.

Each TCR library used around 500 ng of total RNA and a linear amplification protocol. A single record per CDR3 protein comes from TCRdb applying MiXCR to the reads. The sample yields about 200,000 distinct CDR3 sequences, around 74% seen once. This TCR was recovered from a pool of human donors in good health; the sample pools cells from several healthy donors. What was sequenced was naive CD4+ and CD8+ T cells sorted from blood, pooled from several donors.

CDR3 sequence reads: CASSTSGAPYNEQFF. DNA for the CDR3: TGTGCCAGCAGTACTAGCGGGGCCCCCTACAATGAGCAGTTCTTC. This chain uses TRBV6-5 with TRBJ2-1, with 10 bases aligning to TRBD2. The CDR3 has 15 residues. With V trimmed by 5 bases and J by 2 bases, 3 bases remained unmatched. CDR1 is MNHEY, CDR2 SVGAGI, per germline.